This T cell receptor (beta chain) was found in a study of blood T cells in healthy people across ages. The overall study: Template-switching capture recovered about one barcoded beta molecule per two T cells.

Investigators took approximately 9.4 milliliters of peripheral blood from every donor. Study-level points and caveats: Among T cells, TCR beta diversity per million cells dropped roughly linearly as age rose.

The CDR3 has 16 amino acids. V lost 1 base to trimming and J lost 0 bases; unmatched junction nucleotides: 3. Germline CDR1 and CDR2: LGHNA and YSLEER. A second PCR, run for roughly 7 to 11 cycles, used a sample-barcoded 5' primer plus a J-beta primer mix. Each cDNA molecule was tagged by a template-switch adaptor that had 12 random nucleotides. TCRdb re-derived calls from the 5' RACE reads in MiXCR, one entry per CDR3 protein. The sample yields about 1.4 million distinct CDR3 sequences, roughly 64% seen once. As for this clonotype: Its antigen remains unknown.

The rearrangement links TRBV4-3 to TRBJ2-7; 10 bases map to TRBD2. Sequencing was performed on blood. This TCR was sampled from a man between 18 and 29 years old in good health. The CDR3 spells CASSQGTSGVSYEQYF. Here the CDR3 DNA reads TGCGCCAGCAGCCAAGGAACTAGCGGGGTCTCCTACGAGCAGTACTTC.